This T cell receptor beta chain originates from a study of T-cell reconstitution after alpha-beta-depleted transplantation in children. The TCRbeta library was prepared with unique molecular identifiers. TCRdb itself ran the PCR reads through MiXCR, one entry per CDR3 protein. The sample lists about 690,000 distinct CDR3 sequences, around 17% occurring once. This clonotype was seen many times. One junction end disagrees with the germline gene, perhaps due to a read error. CDR3 length equals 15 residues. From germline, CDR1 is SGHTA and CDR2 FQGNSA. The sequencing used PBMCs from the stem cell graft donor, collected from the stem cell graft. The chain employs TRBV7-2 and TRBJ2-5; no firm D call. The origin of this receptor is a human donor who donated a stem cell graft to a child with acute myeloid leukemia. CDR3 DNA sequence: TGTGCCAGCAGCTCTGGACGCCTGGACCAACAGACCCAGTACTTC. Translated: CASSSGRLDQQTQYF.